The 3 T cell receptor beta chains presented below share a single source sample, sequenced in a study of blood T cell repertoires in COVID-19. The data were produced by immunoSEQ multiplex PCR, yet TCRdb's version contains in-frame clones alone and is incomplete. The table lists roughly 160,000 clones, 80% to 90% of them singletons. Sequenced input: peripheral blood. These receptors came from a man between 60 and 70 years old with acute or convalescent COVID-19.

The chain links TRBV24-1 to TRBJ1-1; 7 nucleotides align to TRBD1. J lost 1 base, V lost 7 bases, and 2 bases had no gene match. The CDR3 runs 13 residues. Looked up from germline, CDR1 is KGHDR and CDR2 is SFDVKD. CDR3 in DNA: TGTGCCACCAGGGGACAGCCGAACACTGAAGCTTTCTTT. Its protein product is CATRGQPNTEAFF.

In nucleotides, the CDR3 is TGTGCCAGCAGTTCCCAGAGGGAAAACACTGAAGCTTTCTTT. Amino acids: CASSSQRENTEAFF. The gene calls are TRBV11-2 and TRBJ1-1; D is uncertain. The ends were cut back, 6 bases at V and 2 bases at J, with 13 bases in the middle. Germline CDR1 and CDR2: SGHAT and FQNNGV. The CDR3 length is 14 residues.

This clone has only one observation. The genes are TRBV5-4 and TRBJ2-5; a possible D gene is TRBD2 (5 bases). Germline CDR1 and CDR2: SGHNT and YYREEE (reference sequence). The CDR3 contains 16 residues. With 2 bases removed from V and 1 base from J, the gap between germline ends came to 15 bases. The CDR3 DNA reads as TGTGCCAGCAGCTTTCCTAAACCGGGGTTCCAAGAGACCCAGTACTTC. This encodes CASSFPKPGFQETQYF.